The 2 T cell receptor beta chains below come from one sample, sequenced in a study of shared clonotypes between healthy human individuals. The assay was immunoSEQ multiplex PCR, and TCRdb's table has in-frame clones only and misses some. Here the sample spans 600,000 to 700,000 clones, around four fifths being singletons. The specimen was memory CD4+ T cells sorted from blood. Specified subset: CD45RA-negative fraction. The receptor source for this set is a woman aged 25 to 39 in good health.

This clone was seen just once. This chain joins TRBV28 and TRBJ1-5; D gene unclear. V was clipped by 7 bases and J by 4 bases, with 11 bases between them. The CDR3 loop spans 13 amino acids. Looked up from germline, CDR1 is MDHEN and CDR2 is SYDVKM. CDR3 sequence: CASTPTRNQPQHF. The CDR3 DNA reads TGTGCCAGCACTCCGACGAGGAATCAGCCCCAGCATTTT.

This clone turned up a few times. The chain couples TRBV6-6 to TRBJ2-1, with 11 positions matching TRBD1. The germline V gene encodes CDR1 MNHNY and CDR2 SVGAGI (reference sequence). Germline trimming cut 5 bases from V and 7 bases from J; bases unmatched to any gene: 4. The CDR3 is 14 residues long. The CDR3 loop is CASSGQGARNEQFF. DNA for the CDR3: TGTGCCAGCAGTGGACAGGGGGCGCGAAATGAGCAGTTCTTC.